These 26 T cell receptor beta chains came from one sample sequenced in a study of molecular identifiers for immune sequencing clone quantification. TCRdb analysed the PCR reads with MiXCR anew, one entry per CDR3 protein. The profile covers some 91,000 distinct CDR3 sequences, with more than 20% appearing a single time and more than 0.8% taken by the ten largest. The sample taken for sequencing was naive CD8+ T cells from blood, with Jurkat cell RNA spiked in. Regarding subset: FACS-sorted CD8+CD4-CCR7+CD45RA+ naive T cells. The origin of the receptors is a human donor in good health. Some libraries in this study had Jurkat cell RNA spiked in.

Details on this clonotype: One base away lies a much larger clone, so this may be a sequencing read error. This chain uses TRBV7-9 with TRBJ2-3; 7 nucleotides line up with TRBD2. CDR1 and CDR2 from the germline V gene are SEHNR and FQNEAQ (reference sequence). The CDR3 is made up of 18 amino acids. CDR3 nucleotide sequence: TGTGCCAGCAGCTTATCTATGGGAAGGCTAGCGGCGTCGGATACGCGGTATTTT. Translation: CASSLSMGRLAASDTRYF.

As to this clonotype: One base away lies a much larger clone, so this may be a sequencing read error. This chain joins TRBV20-1 and TRBJ2-7, with D hard to call. The length of the CDR3 is 12 residues. Germline V gene data show CDR1 as DFQATT and CDR2 as SNEGSKA (reference sequence). The CDR3 here is CGTRQVSVEQYF. CDR3 coding DNA: TGCGGTACCCGCCAAGTCTCGGTGGAGCAGTACTTC.

This chain uses TRBV4-3 with TRBJ2-7; 8 bases line up with TRBD1. CDR3 length equals 16 residues. CDR1 and CDR2 from the germline V gene are LGHNA and YSLEER. V shed 0 bases, J shed 1 base, and the junction held 5 bases outside the gene matches. CDR3 coding DNA: TGCGCCAGCAGCCAAGATTGGGGACAGGCGTCCTACGAGCAGTACTTC. Translation: CASSQDWGQASYEQYF.

Ten or more counts support this clonotype. The rearrangement uses TRBV12-3 or TRBV12-4 and TRBJ2-7; TRBD2 might be the D (5 bases). V was clipped by 5 bases and J by 3 bases, with 17 bases between them. The CDR3 extends over 15 amino acids. CDR3: CASSKWPNGDYEQYF. The CDR3 DNA follows: TGTGCCAGCAGTAAGTGGCCAAACGGGGACTACGAGCAGTACTTC.

This clonotype was seen repeatedly, ten times or more. The rearrangement joins TRBV30 to TRBJ2-7, with D unresolved. Germline V gene lookup returns CDR1 GTSNPN and CDR2 SVGIG (reference sequence). The CDR3 contains 12 residues. The V and J ends lost 0 bases and 1 base respectively, with 4 bases between them. The CDR3 DNA reads as TGTGCCTGGAGTGTACAATCCTACGAGCAGTACTTC. Translation: CAWSVQSYEQYF.

This sequence joins TRBV6-2 or TRBV6-3 and TRBJ2-1, with 12 bases fitting TRBD2. From germline, CDR1 is MNHEY and CDR2 SVGEGT. The CDR3 is 17 amino acids. V dropped 2 bases and J dropped 1; count of bases not matched to a gene: 3. CDR3 protein: CASSYGLAGNSYNEQFF. The CDR3 DNA follows: TGTGCCAGCAGTTACGGACTAGCGGGGAATTCCTACAATGAGCAGTTCTTC.

To note about this clonotype: A much larger clone differs from this one at a single base, so this may be a read error. This chain uses TRBV29-1 with TRBJ2-7; possible D gene TRBD2, 6 bases. The germline V gene encodes CDR1 SQVTM and CDR2 ANQGSEA. The CDR3 spans 14 residues. The V end was cut by 0 bases, the J end by 5 bases, with 14 bases between. CDR3 sequence: CSVEDPGETHEQYF. DNA for the CDR3: TGCAGCGTTGAAGATCCGGGGGAGACCCACGAGCAGTACTTC.

This clonotype was observed a few times. The chain is built from TRBV7-2 and TRBJ2-7; D possibly corresponds to TRBD1 (5 bases). This CDR3 has 15 amino acids. V was cut by 5 bases and J by 2 bases, with 16 bases left in between. CDR1 is SGHTA, CDR2 FQGNSA, per germline. The CDR3 DNA reads TGTGCCAGCAGCCCTACGGTCCAGGGCCCCTACGAGCAGTACTTC. Its protein is CASSPTVQGPYEQYF. Full variable domain (remainder filled in from reference TRBV7-2 and TRBJ2-7): GAGVSQSPSNKVTEKGKDVELRCDPISGHTALYWYRQSLGQGLEFLIYFQGNSAPDKSGLPSDRFSAERTGGSVSTLTIQRTQQEDSAVYLCASSPTVQGPYEQYFGPGTRLTVT.

This clonotype occurred many times. The V call is TRBV18, the J call TRBJ2-7, with a tentative D call TRBD1 (6 bases). Germline assignment: CDR1 KGHSH and CDR2 LQKENI. V lost 4 bases and J 3 bases, leaving 16 bases between the germline ends. This CDR3 has 15 amino acids. The CDR3 DNA sequence: TGTGCCAGCTCACTGCAGGGGAATTCCGTCTACGAGCAGTACTTC. Protein sequence: CASSLQGNSVYEQYF.

This clonotype was picked up many times. The rearrangement joins TRBV5-6 to TRBJ2-7, with D unclear. V was shortened by 0 bases and J by 7 bases, with 8 bases between the two germline ends. Germline CDR1 SGHDT, CDR2 YYEEEE. The CDR3 spans 12 residues. The CDR3 here is CASSLESFEQYF. DNA for the CDR3: TGTGCCAGCAGCTTGGAAAGCTTTGAGCAGTACTTC.

This clonotype has a count of ten or more. CDR3 residues: CASSLGTSGGLYEQYF. CDR3 coding DNA: TGCGCCAGCAGCTTGGGGACTAGCGGGGGGCTCTACGAGCAGTACTTC. The chain uses TRBV5-1 and TRBJ2-7, with TRBD2 identical over 14 bases. V shed 0 bases, J shed 3 bases, and the junction held 2 bases outside the gene matches. This CDR3 region has 16 residues. Germline V gene lookup returns CDR1 SGHRS and CDR2 YFSETQ.

As to this clonotype: A single base separates this from a much larger clone, so it may be a read error. The V gene is TRBV25-1, the J gene TRBJ1-2, with a tentative D call TRBD1 (5 bases). Looked up from germline, CDR1 is MGHDK and CDR2 is SYGVNS. V was pared by 4 bases and J by 8 bases, with 14 bases between. The CDR3 runs to 13 residues. CDR3 DNA: TGTGCCAGCAGTGCCGGGGCTTGGGGAGGCTACACCTTC. Residues: CASSAGAWGGYTF.

In regard to this clonotype: Since a much larger clone is just one base distant, this may be a read error. The chain couples TRBV4-3 to TRBJ1-1, with D possibly being TRBD1 (5 bases). Germline CDR1 reads LGHNA; CDR2 reads YSLEER. CDR3 length equals 14 residues. CDR3 nucleotides: TGCGCCAGCAGCCAAGATTGGGGGATCACTGAAGCTTCCTTT. Translating it yields CASSQDWGITEASF.

Turning to this clonotype: Relative to the germline gene, one junction end is altered; a read error may explain this. DNA for the CDR3: TGTGCCAGCAGCTTGGATACAGCGGGGGCCACCGGGGAGCCGTTTTTT. Its protein is CASSLDTAGATGEPFF. The genes are TRBV5-6 and TRBJ2-2, with 8 nucleotides matching TRBD2. This CDR3 has 16 amino acids. CDR1 is SGHDT and CDR2 is YYEEEE in the germline V gene.

This clonotype was seen many times. The CDR3 loop reads CASSLEGTEAFF. CDR3 in DNA: TGCGCCAGCAGCTTGGAAGGGACTGAAGCTTTCTTT. This rearrangement joins TRBV5-1 to TRBJ1-1; no clear D gene. Trimming pared 0 bases from V and 5 bases from J, leaving 5 bases between. The germline V gene encodes CDR1 SGHRS and CDR2 YFSETQ. The CDR3 is 12 residues long. The variable domain in full, completed from reference TRBV5-1 and TRBJ1-1, reads KAGVTQTPRYLIKTRGQQVTLSCSPISGHRSVSWYQQTPGQGLQFLFEYFSETQRNKGNFPGRFSGRQFSNSRSEMNVSTLELGDSALYLCASSLEGTEAFFGQGTRLTVV.

There are many counts of this clonotype. The gene calls are TRBV7-9 and TRBJ2-3; 7 positions agree with TRBD1. CDR3 length equals 16 residues. Per germline, CDR1 SEHNR and CDR2 FQNEAQ (reference sequence). V was pared by 5 bases and J by 1 base, with 9 bases of the junction left unmatched. The CDR3 sequence: CASSTTTGIGTDTQYF. The CDR3 DNA reads as TGTGCCAGCAGCACGACGACAGGGATAGGCACAGATACGCAGTATTTT.

This clonotype has ten or more counts. Here the CDR3 DNA reads TGTGCCAGCAGCGTAGGGACTAGCGGGGGCTGGGACGAGCAGTACTTC. It specifies CASSVGTSGGWDEQYF. The V and J genes are TRBV7-6 and TRBJ2-7; TRBD2 matches at 14 bases. V lost 5 bases to trimming and J lost 5 bases; unmatched junction nucleotides: 8. The germline V gene has CDR1 SGHVS and CDR2 FNYEAQ. The CDR3 covers 16 residues.

This clonotype occurred many times. The V call is TRBV6-1, the J call TRBJ2-5; a weak D match, TRBD1 (6 bases). Germline V gives CDR1 MNHNS, CDR2 SASEGT. The CDR3 extends over 16 amino acids. Trimming took off 4 bases at V and 2 bases at J, with 17 bases between the two ends. CDR3 sequence: CASSVDWGTNQETQYF. The DNA of the CDR3 is TGTGCCAGCAGTGTGGATTGGGGGACAAATCAAGAGACCCAGTACTTC.

This clonotype has at least ten counts. The genes are TRBV7-9 and TRBJ2-4; 7 nucleotides agree with TRBD1. There are 16 residues in the CDR3. The ends lost 3 bases at V and 7 bases at J; junction bases unmatched: 12. CDR1 SEHNR and CDR2 FQNEAQ come from the germline V gene (reference sequence). This chain's CDR3 is CASSFWGQNPLNIQYF. Here the CDR3 DNA reads TGTGCCAGCAGCTTTTGGGGACAGAACCCTTTGAACATTCAGTACTTC. Together with reference TRBV7-9 and TRBJ2-4, the CDR3 gives the full variable domain: DTGVSQNPRHKITKRGQNVTFRCDPISEHNRLYWYRQTLGQGPEFLTYFQNEAQLEKSRLLSDRFSAERPKGSFSTLEIQRTEQGDSAMYLCASSFWGQNPLNIQYFGAGTRLSVL.

This clonotype was seen ten or more times. This rearrangement joins TRBV27 to TRBJ2-3; no firm D call. The CDR3 totals 14 residues. Germline V gene sequence: CDR1 MNHEY, CDR2 SMNVEV (reference sequence). Trimming cost V 0 bases and J 3 bases, with 7 bases left between them. The CDR3 is CASSLSTSTDTQYF. The DNA of the CDR3 is TGTGCCAGCAGTTTATCGACGAGTACAGATACGCAGTATTTT.

In the case of this clonotype: Mismatch with germline at one junction end may stem from a read error. The J gene is TRBJ2-1, the V gene TRBV6-5; TRBD2 matches at 9 bases. The CDR3 length is 17 residues. CDR1 MNHEY and CDR2 SVGAGI come from the germline V gene. CDR3 residues: CASSRVVAGDLYNAQVF. CDR3 bases: TGTGCCAGCAGTCGCGTGGTAGCGGGGGACCTTTACAATGCGCAGGTCTTC.

Turning to this clonotype: A read error may be the cause here, since a much bigger clone is one base away. V and J are TRBV15 and TRBJ2-7; a possible D gene is TRBD2 (5 bases). Germline CDR1 LNHNV, CDR2 YYDKDF (reference sequence). The CDR3 loop spans 13 amino acids. For the CDR3, the DNA is TGTGCCACCAGCAGGACCCCGGGGTACGAGCGGTACTTC. It specifies CATSRTPGYERYF.

This sequence joins TRBV27 and TRBJ1-1; D is undetermined. Germline-derived CDR1 and CDR2 are MNHEY and SMNVEV (reference sequence). The CDR3 is made up of 14 amino acids. Trimming took 2 bases from V and 1 from J, leaving 8 bases between them. The chain's CDR3 is CASSLTRANTEAFF. The DNA for the CDR3 is TGTGCCAGCAGTTTAACGCGGGCGAACACTGAAGCTTTCTTT.

This clonotype has a handful of counts. The rearrangement joins TRBV5-1 to TRBJ2-2; D might be TRBD2 (5 bases). This CDR3 has 15 residues. The germline V gene has CDR1 SGHRS and CDR2 YFSETQ. The V gene lost 4 bases and the J gene lost 5 bases, with 15 bases spanning the gap. The CDR3 loop is CASSGELPGTGELFF. Written as DNA, the CDR3 is TGCGCCAGCAGCGGCGAACTCCCGGGAACCGGGGAGCTGTTTTTT.

This clonotype came up many times. A much larger clone sits a single nucleotide away, making a read error possible. The rearrangement uses TRBV7-2 and TRBJ2-3; TRBD1 matches at 7 bases. The germline V gene encodes CDR1 SGHTA and CDR2 FQGNSA. This CDR3 contains 14 residues. V trimming: 5 bases; J trimming: 3 bases; junction bases outside the gene matches: 5. CDR3 loop: CASSVEQGTDTQYF. CDR3 DNA sequence: TGTGCCAGCAGCGTAGAACAGGGGACAGATACGCAGTATTTT.

Turning to this clonotype: Given a much more abundant clone one base away, this may be a read error. The chain uses TRBV12-3 or TRBV12-4 and TRBJ1-3; the D is unclear. The CDR3 runs to 13 residues. This CDR3 is CVSRGNSGNTIYF. The CDR3 DNA reads as TGTGTCAGCAGAGGGAACTCTGGAAACACCATATATTTT.